This TCR beta chain is drawn from a study of T cells in Graves' hyperthyroidism and ophthalmopathy. Regarding the study as a whole: Also found in blood were most expanded thyroid clonotypes above 0.001.

The TCR beta CDR3 regions underwent amplification using RNA transcripts as the source. Primed by the HTBI set, a first-round RT-PCR was run on the TCR CDR3. TCRdb called the multiplex PCR reads again in MiXCR, with one record for every CDR3 protein. The top ten clones hold less than 20% of a sample with 360,000 or so distinct CDR3 sequences, around 18% of them seen once. Germline CDR1 SGHRS, CDR2 YFSETQ. V shed 4 bases and J 8 bases; nucleotides not matched to a gene: 13. This CDR3 is built from 17 residues. This clonotype was found many times. Its antigen is unknown. It was uncontrolled infection, other autoimmune disease, pregnancy or lactation that excluded patients. Used for diagnoses were clinical symptoms, serum thyroxine and TRAb, thyroid ultrasound and orbital computed tomography.

The sequence was collected from a woman aged 40 to 55 with Graves' ophthalmopathy. This chain links TRBV5-1 with TRBJ1-6, with 9 bases lining up with TRBD1. Sequencing was done on a sample of blood. The CDR3 protein is CASSLQGTGTADSPLHF. CDR3 DNA: TGCGCCAGCAGCCTCCAGGGGACAGGGACAGCGGATTCACCCCTCCACTTT.